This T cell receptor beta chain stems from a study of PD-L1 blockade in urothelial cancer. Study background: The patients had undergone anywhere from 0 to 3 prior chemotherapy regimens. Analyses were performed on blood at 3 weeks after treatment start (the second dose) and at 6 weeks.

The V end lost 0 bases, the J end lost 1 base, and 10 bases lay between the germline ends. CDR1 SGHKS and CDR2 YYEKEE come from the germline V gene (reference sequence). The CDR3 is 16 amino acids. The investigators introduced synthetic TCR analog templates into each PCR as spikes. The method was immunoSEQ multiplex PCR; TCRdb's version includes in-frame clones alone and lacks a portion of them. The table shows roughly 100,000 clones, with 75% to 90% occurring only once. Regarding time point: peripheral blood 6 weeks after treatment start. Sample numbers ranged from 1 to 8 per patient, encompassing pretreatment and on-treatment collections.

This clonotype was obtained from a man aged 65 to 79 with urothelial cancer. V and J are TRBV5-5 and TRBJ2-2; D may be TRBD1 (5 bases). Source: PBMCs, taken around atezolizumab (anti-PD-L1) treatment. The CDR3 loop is CASSLVRTMNTGELFF. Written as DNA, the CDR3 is TGTGCCAGCAGCTTGGTAAGGACAATGAACACCGGGGAGCTGTTTTTT.